This entry features one T cell receptor (beta chain) sequence. Its antigen is as yet unknown. These data belong to a study of regulatory T cells in long-lasting Graves disease. Arm-PCR with iRepertoire HTBI primers amplified the CDR3 regions for these TCR beta libraries. TCRdb re-called the multiplex PCR reads through MiXCR, storing one row per CDR3 protein. The sample contains about 290,000 distinct CDR3 sequences, roughly 21% of which appear only once. General study points: Accuracy may have been reduced by the small sample size. Persistent patients shared about 3,000 public clonotypes among themselves. Newly diagnosed patients shared fewer, at about a thousand. Thyroid tissue went unexamined; only peripheral blood was analyzed.

Documented time point: persistent/refractory GD, antithyroid drugs over 5 years with positive TRAb. RNA isolated from PBMCs was used to make the TCR library. The sample consisted of peripheral blood mononuclear cells (PBMCs), taken when the disease was refractory, from a patient treated with antithyroid drugs. The origin of this receptor is a female donor with Graves disease.

The CDR3 here is CASSLSFVQRNQPQHF. CDR3 in DNA: TGTGCCAGCAGCTTGTCCTTTGTACAGCGCAATCAGCCCCAGCATTTT. The gene calls are TRBV5-5 and TRBJ1-5, with no clear D. Germline lookup yields CDR1 SGHKS and CDR2 YYEKEE (reference sequence). This CDR3 is built from 16 residues. V was clipped by 1 base and J by 2 bases, with 13 bases between them. The complete variable domain, with remaining parts taken from reference TRBV5-5 and TRBJ1-5, reads DAGVTQSPTHLIKTRGQQVTLRCSPISGHKSVSWYQQVLGQGPQFIFQYYEKEERGRGNFPDRFSARQFPNYSSELNVNALLLGDSALYLCASSLSFVQRNQPQHFGDGTRLSIL.